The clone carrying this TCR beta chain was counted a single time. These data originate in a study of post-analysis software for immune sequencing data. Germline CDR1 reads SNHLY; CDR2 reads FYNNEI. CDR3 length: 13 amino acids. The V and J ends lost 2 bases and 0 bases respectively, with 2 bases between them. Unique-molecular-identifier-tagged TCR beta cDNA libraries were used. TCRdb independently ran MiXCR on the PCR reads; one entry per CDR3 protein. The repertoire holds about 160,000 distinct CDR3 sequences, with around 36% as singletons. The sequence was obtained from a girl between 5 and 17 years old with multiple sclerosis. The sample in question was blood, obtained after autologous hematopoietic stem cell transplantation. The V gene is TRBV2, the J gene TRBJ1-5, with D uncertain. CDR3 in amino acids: CASSEYSNQPQHF. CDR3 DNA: TGTGCCAGCAGTGAATATAGCAATCAGCCCCAGCATTTT.